Each of the 11 T cell receptor beta chains below was sequenced from the same sample in a study of Ad26.COV2.S vaccination and SARS-CoV-2 variants. TCRdb keeps only in-frame clones here, not all; method: immunoSEQ multiplex PCR. The data hold about 350,000 clones, with under 95% observed a single time. The sample in question was peripheral blood, obtained after recovery from COVID-19. These receptors were obtained from a human donor who had recovered from COVID-19.

CDR3 bases: TGTGCCAGCAGCCAACGGACTAGCGGGGACACAGATACGCAGTATTTT. Amino acid sequence: CASSQRTSGDTDTQYF. The chain employs TRBV9 and TRBJ2-3; 12 positions agree with TRBD2. The CDR3 totals 16 residues. Trimming cost V 4 bases and J 2 bases; bases outside gene matches: 5. Germline V gene lookup returns CDR1 SGDLS and CDR2 YYNGEE.

This rearrangement joins TRBV4-3 to TRBJ1-2; TRBD1 is a possible D gene (5 bases). V shed 0 bases and J shed 5 bases, with 10 bases lying between them. The CDR3 covers 14 residues. The V gene's germline CDR1 is LGHNA and CDR2 YSLEER. CDR3 amino acids: CASSQENKGYGYTF. The CDR3 DNA sequence: TGCGCCAGCAGCCAAGAGAATAAGGGGTATGGCTACACCTTC.

The chain couples TRBV7-2 to TRBJ2-1; 7 positions agree with TRBD1. In germline, CDR1 is SGHTA, CDR2 FQGNSA. Trimming cost V 5 bases and J 6 bases; bases outside gene matches: 7. The CDR3 extends over 14 amino acids. CDR3: CASSVRGTFNEQFF. CDR3 nucleotide sequence: TGTGCCAGCAGCGTCAGGGGGACCTTCAATGAGCAGTTCTTC.

The rearrangement uses TRBV5-6 and TRBJ1-1, with 7 bases matching TRBD1. Germline values: CDR1 SGHDT, CDR2 YYEEEE. The CDR3 runs 19 residues. V was clipped by 4 bases and J by 0 bases; unmatched bases: 18. This CDR3 reads CASSPRLGGAGLLNTEAFF. DNA of the CDR3: TGTGCCAGCAGCCCCAGGCTAGGGGGCGCGGGTTTGTTGAACACTGAAGCTTTCTTT.

This clone was seen a handful of times. The chain combines TRBV6-1 with TRBJ1-5; D gene uncertain. CDR1 MNHNS and CDR2 SASEGT come from the germline V gene. V was cut by 1 base and J by 4 bases, with 8 bases left in between. The CDR3 length is 14 residues. CDR3: CASSEDGRNQPQHF. The CDR3 nucleotides are TGTGCCAGCAGTGAAGACGGAAGAAATCAGCCCCAGCATTTT.

Worth noting for this clone: Other DNA sequences of this sample code for an identical CDR3. The rearrangement joins TRBV9 to TRBJ2-3, with no clear D. This CDR3 is built from 14 residues. The germline V gene has CDR1 SGDLS and CDR2 YYNGEE. The V gene lost 0 bases and the J gene lost 0 bases, with 5 bases spanning the gap. CDR3 protein: CASSVAASTDTQYF. Written as DNA, the CDR3 is TGTGCCAGCAGCGTAGCGGCCAGCACAGATACGCAGTATTTT.

The rearrangement links TRBV5-4 to TRBJ2-5; 12 bases align to TRBD1. V shed 0 bases and J 4 bases; nucleotides not matched to a gene: 1. This CDR3 contains 15 residues. Germline V gene data show CDR1 as SGHNT and CDR2 as YYREEE (reference sequence). Here the CDR3 reads CASSLGDRGRETQYF. DNA of the CDR3: TGTGCCAGCAGCTTGGGGGACAGGGGGCGAGAGACCCAGTACTTC.

V usage is TRBV19 and J usage is TRBJ1-2; D not resolved. The germline V and J ends were trimmed by 6 bases and 4 bases, with 15 bases remaining between them. This CDR3 comprises 14 residues. CDR1 is LNHDA and CDR2 is SQIVND in the germline V gene (reference sequence). CDR3: CASRTYEVSYGYTF. Here the CDR3 DNA reads TGTGCCAGTAGGACATACGAGGTATCCTATGGCTACACCTTC.

V usage is TRBV4-1 and J usage is TRBJ1-2; no reliable D call. Trimming shortened V by 2 bases and J by 8 bases, and 15 bases separated the two germline ends. Germline V gene sequence: CDR1 MGHRA, CDR2 YSYEKL. The length of the CDR3 is 14 residues. The CDR3 reads CASSQLPGPGGYTF. CDR3 bases: TGCGCCAGCAGCCAACTTCCGGGCCCAGGAGGCTACACCTTC.

V usage is TRBV4-1 and J usage is TRBJ1-2; unclear D gene. Looked up from germline, CDR1 is MGHRA and CDR2 is YSYEKL. The V and J ends lost 0 bases and 2 bases respectively, with 16 bases between them. This CDR3 contains 17 residues. The CDR3 DNA reads as TGCGCCAGCAGCCAAGATCTTGGGGAGGAGACAAACTATGGCTACACCTTC. As protein: CASSQDLGEETNYGYTF.

As to this clone: The CDR3 end shows no conserved phenylalanine or tryptophan, and so a read error is likely. This chain uses TRBV7-8 with TRBJ1-2; D gene uncertain. Trimming stripped 3 bases from V and 6 bases from J, with 8 bases between. The CDR3 runs 12 residues. Germline values: CDR1 SGHVS, CDR2 FQNEAQ. This chain's CDR3 is CASSFRGDGYTL. The CDR3 DNA sequence: TGTGCCAGCAGCTTCCGGGGAGATGGCTACACCCTC.